The 30 T cell receptor beta chains reported below all come from one sample, sequenced in a study of OX40 agonist ivuxolimab in advanced cancers. The method was immunoSEQ multiplex PCR; TCRdb's version includes in-frame clones alone and lacks a portion of them. Of tens of thousands of clones listed, over 80% were seen once; the top ten hold 5.9%. This specimen consisted of CD4+ or CD8+ T cells sorted from blood, obtained in a trial of the OX40 agonist ivuxolimab. All receptors come from an adult with an advanced solid tumor such as melanoma, head and neck, liver or kidney cancer.

The genes are TRBV27 and TRBJ2-2; weak D call: TRBD1 (6 bases). This CDR3 contains 13 residues. Germline CDR1 MNHEY, CDR2 SMNVEV (reference sequence). The V end lost 7 bases, the J end lost 9 bases, and 15 bases lay between the germline ends. CDR3 amino acids: CASTEGEFRELFF. CDR3 nucleotide sequence: TGTGCCAGCACCGAGGGGGAATTTCGGGAGCTGTTTTTT.

The V and J genes are TRBV4-3 and TRBJ2-7, with 10 nucleotides matching TRBD2. The CDR3 runs 13 residues. Unmatched junction bases numbered 3, after V lost 4 bases and J lost 6 bases. CDR1 LGHNA and CDR2 YSLEER come from the germline V gene. CDR3 protein: CASSRLAGAEQYF. The CDR3 nucleotides are TGCGCCAGCAGCCGACTAGCGGGCGCCGAGCAGTACTTC.

This chain links TRBV6-5 with TRBJ1-5, with D tentatively TRBD1 (5 bases). CDR1 is MNHEY and CDR2 is SVGAGI in the germline V gene. The CDR3 is 13 residues long. V lost 7 bases and J lost 0, with 7 bases in between. The CDR3 is CASMGDSNQPQHF. In nucleotides, the CDR3 is TGTGCCAGCATGGGGGATAGCAATCAGCCCCAGCATTTT.

V is TRBV4-2 and J is TRBJ2-7; 10 bases are shared with TRBD2. Trimming cost V 4 bases and J 9 bases; bases outside gene matches: 39. This CDR3 is 24 amino acids long. Germline V CDR1 and CDR2: LGHNA, YNFKEQ. The CDR3 DNA sequence: TGTGCCAGCAGCCGTGGCCAGGCCCACCGTCAGCGGGAGGGCACGATGGCGAGACTCTCTGGGCAGTACTTC. This encodes CASSRGQAHRQREGTMARLSGQYF.

The chain joins TRBV6-1 to TRBJ2-7; D may correspond to TRBD1 or TRBD2 (5 bases each). Trimming cost V 8 bases and J 7 bases, with 15 bases left between them. Germline values: CDR1 MNHNS, CDR2 SASEGT. The CDR3 runs 12 residues. The CDR3 loop reads CASLRGTLEQYF. The CDR3 DNA follows: TGTGCCAGCCTACGGGGCACACTTGAGCAGTACTTC.

The chain has TRBV6-6 and TRBJ2-5, with 7 bases matching TRBD2. CDR1 MNHNY and CDR2 SVGAGI come from the germline V gene (reference sequence). This CDR3 has 14 amino acids. V gave up 1 base and J gave up 2 bases; unmatched junction bases: 1. The DNA for the CDR3 is TGTGCCAGCAGTTACTTCGGGGGGCAAGAGACCCAGTACTTC. Translated: CASSYFGGQETQYF.

The chain is built from TRBV7-9 and TRBJ1-4, with 9 positions matching TRBD1. The CDR3 sequence is 15 residues long. V lost 5 bases and J lost 8; bases outside the gene matches: 9. In germline, CDR1 is SEHNR, CDR2 FQNEAQ (reference sequence). The CDR3 region is CASSRYEGQGEKLFF. The CDR3 nucleotides read TGTGCCAGCAGCCGCTACGAGGGACAGGGAGAAAAACTGTTTTTT.

This chain connects TRBV6-6 to TRBJ2-1, with TRBD2 identical over 14 bases. The germline CDR1 and CDR2 sequences are MNHNY and SVGAGI (reference sequence). Germline trimming cut 10 bases from V and 9 bases from J; bases unmatched to any gene: 8. CDR3 length: 14 residues. The CDR3 coding sequence is TGTGCCATGCGACTAGCGGGAGGGAATGGTGAGCAGTTCTTC. It specifies CAMRLAGGNGEQFF.

This clone appeared a few times. V is TRBV4-1 and J is TRBJ1-2; TRBD1 might be the D (6 bases). V was trimmed by 3 bases and J by 1 base, leaving 15 bases between them. CDR3 length: 16 amino acids. Germline CDR1 reads MGHRA; CDR2 reads YSYEKL. The chain's CDR3 is CASSQRVLQGNYGYTF. As DNA, the CDR3 is TGCGCCAGCAGCCAGAGAGTTTTACAGGGTAACTATGGCTACACCTTC.

A remark on this clone: At one of its ends the junction is not consistent with the germline gene, which may arise from a read error. CDR3 region: CASSLGLAISDTQYF. The CDR3 DNA follows: TGCGCCAGCAGCTTGGGACTAGCGATTTCAGACACGCAGTATTTT. This chain connects TRBV5-1 to TRBJ2-3; 8 nucleotides align to TRBD2. This CDR3 region has 15 residues. Per germline, CDR1 SGHRS and CDR2 YFSETQ.

The table lists this clone with a few counts. V is TRBV7-9 and J is TRBJ1-1, with TRBD1 matching 8 bases. The CDR3 is 14 residues long. The germline gives CDR1 SEHNR, CDR2 FQNEAQ (reference sequence). The V gene end was trimmed by 5 bases and the J gene end by 2 bases; junction bases not matched to a gene: 4. CDR3 protein: CASSLGQGNTEAFF. Here the CDR3 DNA reads TGTGCCAGCAGCCTCGGACAGGGTAACACTGAAGCTTTCTTT.

V is TRBV28 and J is TRBJ2-5; D unresolved. The CDR3 extends over 12 amino acids. The V gene's germline CDR1 is MDHEN and CDR2 SYDVKM. The V and J ends lost 3 bases and 9 bases respectively, with 11 bases between them. The CDR3 loop is CASSFPAAAQYF. The CDR3 nucleotides read TGTGCCAGCAGTTTCCCGGCTGCGGCCCAGTACTTC.

This rearrangement joins TRBV13 to TRBJ2-1, with TRBD2 matching over 11 bases. The V gene end was trimmed by 4 bases and the J gene end by 4 bases; junction bases not matched to a gene: 6. Germline V gene data show CDR1 as PRHDT and CDR2 as FYEKMQ (reference sequence). CDR3 length: 16 residues. The DNA for the CDR3 is TGTGCCAGCAGCTGGACACTAGCGGGAGTTTACAATGAGCAGTTCTTC. This translates into CASSWTLAGVYNEQFF.

The chain employs TRBV5-1 and TRBJ2-5, with 8 bases matching TRBD2. After removal of 5 bases from V and 5 bases from J, the junction contained 8 bases not matched to a gene. The germline CDR1 and CDR2 sequences are SGHRS and YFSETQ. CDR3 length equals 14 residues. The CDR3 protein is CASRGPAGAETQYF. CDR3 nucleotide sequence: TGCGCCAGCAGAGGACCAGCGGGAGCGGAGACCCAGTACTTC.

The chain combines TRBV19 with TRBJ1-5, with TRBD1 matching 8 bases. Germline V gives CDR1 LNHDA, CDR2 SQIVND (reference sequence). Trimming took 3 bases from V and 5 from J; bases not matched to a gene: 9. CDR3 size: 16 residues. CDR3 sequence reads: CASSMLDREPYQPQHF. CDR3 sequence (DNA): TGTGCCAGTAGTATGTTGGACAGGGAGCCTTATCAGCCCCAGCATTTT.

The chain is built from TRBV11-1 and TRBJ2-5, with TRBD1 matching over 7 bases. The CDR3 covers 17 residues. In germline, CDR1 is SGHAT, CDR2 FQDESV (reference sequence). V lost 2 bases to trimming and J lost 0 bases; unmatched junction nucleotides: 9. The CDR3 DNA is TGTGCCAGCAGCTTAAAGCGGTGGGGACAGAACCAAGAGACCCAGTACTTC. This encodes CASSLKRWGQNQETQYF.

This chain joins TRBV28 and TRBJ1-5; 8 bases match TRBD1. The CDR3 has 14 residues. Unmatched junction bases numbered 6, after V lost 3 bases and J lost 8 bases. Germline V gene data show CDR1 as MDHEN and CDR2 as SYDVKM. CDR3 residues: CASSFVRGREPQHF. CDR3 DNA: TGTGCCAGCAGTTTCGTCAGGGGGCGTGAGCCCCAGCATTTT.

The chain uses TRBV28 and TRBJ2-7; D not resolved. The CDR3 runs to 12 residues. Trimming took 3 bases from V and 3 from J, leaving 6 bases between them. Germline lookup yields CDR1 MDHEN and CDR2 SYDVKM. The CDR3 loop is CASSLSGYEQYV. The CDR3 DNA follows: TGTGCCAGCAGTTTGTCCGGCTACGAGCAGTACGTC.

The chain couples TRBV7-2 to TRBJ2-7, with a possible D match to TRBD2 (5 bases). Between the trimmed V and J ends, which lost 5 bases and 0 bases, there was a span of 17 bases. Germline CDR1 is SGHTA and CDR2 is FQGNSA. The CDR3 has 16 residues. In DNA, the CDR3 is TGTGCCAGCAGCGAAATGCCGGTTAGCGTCTCCTACGAGCAGTACTTC. Translation: CASSEMPVSVSYEQYF.

The chain joins TRBV7-2 to TRBJ1-2; 7 bases are a match to TRBD1. Germline lookup yields CDR1 SGHTA and CDR2 FQGNSA. J lost 2 bases, V lost 5 bases, and 11 bases had no gene match. The CDR3 has 16 amino acids. Here the CDR3 reads CASSPRATDRNYGYTF. In nucleotides, the CDR3 is TGTGCCAGCAGCCCTAGGGCCACGGACAGGAACTATGGCTACACCTTC.

This clone was observed once. V and J are TRBV25-1 and TRBJ2-2; D is perhaps TRBD1 or TRBD2 (5 bases each). V shed 7 bases and J shed 5 bases, with 11 bases lying between them. CDR1 and CDR2 (germline): MGHDK, SYGVNS. This CDR3 region has 13 residues. In nucleotides, the CDR3 is TGTGCCAGCACTCCAGGGACGACCGGGGAGCTGTTTTTT. The encoded protein is CASTPGTTGELFF.

The chain has TRBV27 and TRBJ2-1; 8 positions agree with TRBD2. V shed 1 base and J 0 bases; nucleotides not matched to a gene: 23. Germline V gives CDR1 MNHEY, CDR2 SMNVEV (reference sequence). CDR3 length equals 23 residues. The CDR3 sequence is CASSLWAIYGRGAESSSYNEQFF. CDR3 in DNA: TGTGCCAGCAGTTTATGGGCTATATATGGGCGGGGGGCCGAATCAAGCTCCTACAATGAGCAGTTCTTC.

This clone was counted once. The rearrangement joins TRBV5-1 to TRBJ2-1; TRBD1 aligns across 12 bases. This CDR3 spans 19 amino acids. The J segment lost 0 bases and the V segment lost 4 bases, leaving 11 bases of the junction unmatched. Germline V gives CDR1 SGHRS, CDR2 YFSETQ. The DNA for the CDR3 is TGCGCCAGCAGCAGCGAAGGGGGACAGGGGGCCGGCTCCTACAATGAGCAGTTCTTC. Its translation is CASSSEGGQGAGSYNEQFF.

The chain combines TRBV4-3 with TRBJ2-1; TRBD2 might be the D (6 bases). The germline V and J ends were trimmed by 0 bases and 7 bases, with 19 bases remaining between them. The CDR3 is 17 residues long. In germline, CDR1 is LGHNA, CDR2 YSLEER. The CDR3 protein is CASSQDPQSGSGNEQFF. The CDR3 DNA reads TGCGCCAGCAGCCAAGATCCCCAATCCGGGAGTGGAAATGAGCAGTTCTTC.

This chain links TRBV5-6 with TRBJ2-1; a possible D gene is TRBD2 (6 bases). This CDR3 is built from 15 residues. V was pared by 2 bases and J by 3 bases, with 12 bases between. Per the germline V gene, CDR1 is SGHDT and CDR2 is YYEEEE. Here the CDR3 DNA reads TGTGCCAGCAGCTTAACCGGGACTTTCTACAATGAGCAGTTCTTC. Translating gives CASSLTGTFYNEQFF.

This clone was seen just once. The rearrangement joins TRBV6-5 to TRBJ1-6; TRBD1 is a possible D gene (5 bases). Germline CDR1 and CDR2: MNHEY and SVGAGI. V dropped 6 bases and J dropped 5 bases, with 14 bases sitting between them. This CDR3 comprises 15 residues. CDR3: CASSRRRGNNSPLHF. CDR3 in DNA: TGTGCCAGCAGCCGTCGGAGGGGAAATAATTCACCCCTCCACTTT.

The rearrangement joins TRBV7-9 to TRBJ2-3, with D maybe TRBD2 (7 bases). V lost 4 bases to trimming and J lost 0 bases, with 17 bases between them. Germline V CDR1 and CDR2: SEHNR, FQNEAQ (reference sequence). CDR3 length: 17 residues. The CDR3 DNA reads TGTGCCAGCAGCTGGGGGGGCCCCCGGTGGAGCACAGATACGCAGTATTTT. Amino acid sequence: CASSWGGPRWSTDTQYF.

This sequence joins TRBV7-2 and TRBJ1-2; D is possibly TRBD1 (6 bases). Germline V gene sequence: CDR1 SGHTA, CDR2 FQGNSA. This CDR3 has 15 residues. Trimming pared 4 bases from V and 4 bases from J, leaving 16 bases between. The CDR3 DNA follows: TGTGCCAGCAGCTCACAGACAGGCTCCCTCTATGGCTACACCTTC. Its translation is CASSSQTGSLYGYTF. Based on the CDR3 plus reference TRBV7-2 and TRBJ1-2, the full variable domain is GAGVSQSPSNKVTEKGKDVELRCDPISGHTALYWYRQSLGQGLEFLIYFQGNSAPDKSGLPSDRFSAERTGGSVSTLTIQRTQQEDSAVYLCASSSQTGSLYGYTFGSGTRLTVV.

The chain employs TRBV7-2 and TRBJ2-7; TRBD2 is a possible D gene (6 bases). The length of the CDR3 is 14 residues. V lost 4 bases to trimming and J lost 2 bases, with 12 bases between them. CDR1 is SGHTA and CDR2 is FQGNSA in the germline V gene. Written as DNA, the CDR3 is TGTGCCAGCAGCTCCCTCGGGGGACCCTACGAGCAGTACTTC. Protein: CASSSLGGPYEQYF.

About this clone: The same CDR3 arises from other DNA sequences in this sample as well. This sequence joins TRBV7-8 and TRBJ2-2, with 7 positions matching TRBD1. Looked up from germline, CDR1 is SGHVS and CDR2 is FQNEAQ. The CDR3 consists of 14 residues. Trimming at V came to 7 bases and at J to 4 bases, leaving 6 bases not matched to a gene. In DNA, the CDR3 is TGTGCCAGCATAGGACAGGCGGTCACCGGGGAGCTGTTTTTT. This translates into CASIGQAVTGELFF.